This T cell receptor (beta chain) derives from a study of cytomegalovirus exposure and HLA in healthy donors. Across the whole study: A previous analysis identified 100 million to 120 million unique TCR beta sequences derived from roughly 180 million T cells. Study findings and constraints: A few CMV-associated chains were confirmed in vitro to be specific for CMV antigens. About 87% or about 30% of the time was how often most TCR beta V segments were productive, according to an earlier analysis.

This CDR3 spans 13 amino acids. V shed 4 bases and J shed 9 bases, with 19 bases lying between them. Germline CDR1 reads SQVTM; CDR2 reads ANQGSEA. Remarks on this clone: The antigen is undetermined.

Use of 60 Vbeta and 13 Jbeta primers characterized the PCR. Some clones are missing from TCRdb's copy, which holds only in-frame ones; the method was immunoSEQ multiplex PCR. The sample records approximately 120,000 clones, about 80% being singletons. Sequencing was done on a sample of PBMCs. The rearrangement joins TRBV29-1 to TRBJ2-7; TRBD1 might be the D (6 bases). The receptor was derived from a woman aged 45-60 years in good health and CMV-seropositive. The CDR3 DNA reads TGCAGCGTTGTGTCAGGGGATTGGGACGGGCAGTACTTC. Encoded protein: CSVVSGDWDGQYF.